This passage covers 10 T cell receptor beta chains from one sample sequenced in a study of CD4 T cells in relation to SARS-CoV-2 and coronaviruses. This table comes from immunoSEQ multiplex PCR, and its TCRdb copy is limited to in-frame clones, with some not included. The sample records about 36,000 clones, 70% to 80% being singletons. No antigen has been identified for these receptors. Material: memory CD4+ T cells from PBMCs, cultured in vitro. The receptors were sampled from an adult with COVID-19.

CDR3 bases: TGTGCCAGTAGTGCCGGGACAGGGACCGGGGAGCTGTTTTTT. This gives the protein CASSAGTGTGELFF. The rearrangement links TRBV19 to TRBJ2-2; 9 bases are a match to TRBD1. The CDR3 extends over 14 amino acids. V lost 5 bases and J lost 5; bases outside the gene matches: 3. Germline V gene sequence: CDR1 LNHDA, CDR2 SQIVND (reference sequence). The full variable domain, its missing parts supplied by reference TRBV19 and TRBJ2-2, is DGGITQSPKYLFRKEGQNVTLSCEQNLNHDAMYWYRQDPGQGLRLIYYSQIVNDFQKGDIAEGYSVSREKKESFPLTVTSAQKNPTAFYLCASSAGTGTGELFFGEGSRLTVL.

This clone came up a few times. V usage is TRBV6-5 and J usage is TRBJ2-2; D is possibly TRBD2 (5 bases). V lost 5 bases to trimming and J lost 10 bases, with 20 bases between them. Per germline, CDR1 MNHEY and CDR2 SVGAGI. The length of the CDR3 is 15 residues. The CDR3, as DNA: TGTGCCAGCAGTCCACGTGAGCCGACTATAAAGGAGCTGTTTTTT. This translates into CASSPREPTIKELFF.

This chain connects TRBV20-1 to TRBJ2-3; the D is unclear. The germline V and J ends were trimmed by 2 bases and 6 bases, with 6 bases remaining between them. The CDR3 has 11 amino acids. Germline V gene sequence: CDR1 DFQATT, CDR2 SNEGSKA (reference sequence). CDR3 bases: TGCAGTGCTAGAAAAGACGATACGCAGTATTTT. This encodes CSARKDDTQYF.

The chain couples TRBV7-3 to TRBJ2-7, with 9 positions matching TRBD1. Per germline, CDR1 SGHTA and CDR2 FQGTGA. V shed 3 bases and J 7 bases; nucleotides not matched to a gene: 4. CDR3 length equals 13 residues. The CDR3 bases are TGTGCCAGCAGCTTTGGGACAGGGCAAGAGCAGTACTTC. This codes for CASSFGTGQEQYF.

This chain links TRBV10-1 with TRBJ2-5; tentative D call: TRBD2 (6 bases). Trimming removed 5 bases from V and 2 bases from J, with 12 bases in between. Per germline, CDR1 WNHNN and CDR2 SYGVQD (reference sequence). CDR3 size: 14 residues. CDR3 coding DNA: TGCGCCAGCAGTCCCGGGACTGATCAAGAGACCCAGTACTTC. Protein sequence: CASSPGTDQETQYF.

The J gene is TRBJ2-2, the V gene TRBV28, with TRBD2 matching over 9 bases. Germline lookup yields CDR1 MDHEN and CDR2 SYDVKM. CDR3 size: 16 residues. Unmatched junction bases numbered 8, after V lost 2 bases and J lost 7 bases. CDR3: CASSLRAGGHSGELFF. Here the CDR3 DNA reads TGTGCCAGCAGTTTAAGGGCGGGAGGGCATAGCGGGGAGCTGTTTTTT.

Concerning this clone itself: At one end, the junction sequence differs from germline, possibly due to a read error. In DNA, the CDR3 is TGTGCTAGCAGCTCGGGGCGCGGCGGGGAGACCCAGTACTTC. Residues: CASSSGRGGETQYF. The chain joins TRBV7-7 to TRBJ2-5, with D possibly being TRBD1 or TRBD2 (5 bases each). CDR1 and CDR2 from the germline V gene are SSHAT and FNYEAQ (reference sequence). The CDR3 totals 14 residues.

This chain uses TRBV7-2 with TRBJ2-7; TRBD2 agrees at 7 bases. The germline gives CDR1 SGHTA, CDR2 FQGNSA. V trimming: 1 base; J trimming: 3 bases; junction bases outside the gene matches: 6. The CDR3 spans 15 residues. CDR3 DNA: TGTGCCAGCAGCTTAGGGCAGGGACTACTCTACGAGCAGTACTTC. Protein: CASSLGQGLLYEQYF.

The CDR3 nucleotides are TGTGCCAGCACCTATAACAATGAGCAGTTCTTC. This gives the protein CASTYNNEQFF. This chain joins TRBV2 and TRBJ2-1; D gene unclear. This CDR3 contains 11 residues. Germline assignment: CDR1 SNHLY and CDR2 FYNNEI. With 7 bases removed from V and 5 bases from J, the gap between germline ends came to 6 bases. The variable domain in full, with the rest retrieved from reference TRBV2 and TRBJ2-1, is EPEVTQTPSHQVTQMGQEVILRCVPISNHLYFYWYRQILGQKVEFLVSFYNNEISEKSEIFDDQFSVERPDGSNFTLKIRSTKLEDSAMYFCASTYNNEQFFGPGTRLTVL.

The CDR3 DNA reads as TGTGCCAGCAGCCCCGTTCGCCGGCCGAACTATGGCTACACCTTC. Translating gives CASSPVRRPNYGYTF. This sequence joins TRBV11-2 and TRBJ1-2; D gene uncertain. V lost 5 bases to trimming and J lost 2 bases, with 15 bases between them. Germline V lookup: CDR1 SGHAT, CDR2 FQNNGV. This CDR3 region has 15 residues.